The present T cell receptor (beta chain) was sequenced within a study of vaccination effects on CD4 cells after COVID-19. The study's findings and limits: The study had few convalescent patients and no early post-infection timepoints.

Viral peptide pools were used in the ViraFEST assay to expand antigen-specific CD4+ T cells, and sequencing came afterward. With roughly nine days of culture completed, CD4+ T cells were isolated. It was between March and December 2020 that the person had a SARS-CoV-2 infection confirmed by PCR. CDR1 and CDR2 (germline): SGHRS, YFSETQ. The CDR3 contains 16 residues. V lost 0 bases, J lost 0 bases, and 5 bases stayed unmatched. Produced via immunoSEQ multiplex PCR; TCRdb's table is partial and in-frame only. This table holds more than 35,000 clones, more than 60% found once. This clone was seen only a few times. The antigen is not known.

This clonotype was obtained from a human donor who had a prior SARS-CoV-2 infection. V is TRBV5-1 and J is TRBJ1-1; TRBD1 aligns across 7 bases. The source was CD4+ T cells from PBMCs cultured with a peptide pool, collected before COVID-19 vaccination. CDR3 loop: CASSLDPTGLNTEAFF. Written as DNA, the CDR3 is TGCGCCAGCAGCTTGGATCCGACAGGGTTGAACACTGAAGCTTTCTTT.